This T cell receptor beta chain was captured in a study of OX40 agonist ivuxolimab in advanced cancers. Assay: immunoSEQ multiplex PCR; the TCRdb copy retains only in-frame clones and omits some. Counted here are 70,000 or so clones, about 90% occurring once; the ten biggest clones make up 7.6%. Comments on this clone: Compared with germline, one end of the junction differs, possibly owing to a read error.

This CDR3 is 12 amino acids long. Germline loops: CDR1 SEHNR, CDR2 FQNEAQ (reference sequence). The clonotype originates from an adult with an advanced solid tumor such as melanoma, head and neck, liver or kidney cancer. The source was CD4+ or CD8+ T cells sorted from blood, collected in a trial of the OX40 agonist ivuxolimab. The chain uses TRBV7-9 and TRBJ2-1, with D unclear. CDR3 amino acids: CASTLSPYEQFF. CDR3 sequence (DNA): TGTGCCAGCACCTTAAGTCCCTATGAGCAGTTCTTC.